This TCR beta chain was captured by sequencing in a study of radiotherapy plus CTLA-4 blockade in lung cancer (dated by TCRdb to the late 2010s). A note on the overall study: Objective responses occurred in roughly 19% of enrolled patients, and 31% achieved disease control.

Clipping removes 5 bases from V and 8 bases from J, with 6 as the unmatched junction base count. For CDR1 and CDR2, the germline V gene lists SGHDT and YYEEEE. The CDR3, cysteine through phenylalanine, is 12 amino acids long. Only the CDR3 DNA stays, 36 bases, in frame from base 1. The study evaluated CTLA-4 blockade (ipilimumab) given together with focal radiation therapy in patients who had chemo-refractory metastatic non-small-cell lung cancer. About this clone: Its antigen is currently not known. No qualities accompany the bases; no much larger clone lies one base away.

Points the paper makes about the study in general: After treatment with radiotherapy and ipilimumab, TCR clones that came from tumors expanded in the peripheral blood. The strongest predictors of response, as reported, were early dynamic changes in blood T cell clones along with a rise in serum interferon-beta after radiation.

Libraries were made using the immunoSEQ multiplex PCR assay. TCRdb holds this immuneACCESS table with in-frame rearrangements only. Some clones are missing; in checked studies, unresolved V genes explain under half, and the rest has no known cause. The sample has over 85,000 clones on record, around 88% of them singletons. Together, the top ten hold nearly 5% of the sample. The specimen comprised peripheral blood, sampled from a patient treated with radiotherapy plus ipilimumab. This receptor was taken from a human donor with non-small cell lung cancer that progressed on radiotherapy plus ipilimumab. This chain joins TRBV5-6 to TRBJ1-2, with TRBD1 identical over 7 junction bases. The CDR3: CASRRDSPGYTF. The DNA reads TGTGCCAGCAGAAGGGACAGCCCGGGCTACACCTTC.